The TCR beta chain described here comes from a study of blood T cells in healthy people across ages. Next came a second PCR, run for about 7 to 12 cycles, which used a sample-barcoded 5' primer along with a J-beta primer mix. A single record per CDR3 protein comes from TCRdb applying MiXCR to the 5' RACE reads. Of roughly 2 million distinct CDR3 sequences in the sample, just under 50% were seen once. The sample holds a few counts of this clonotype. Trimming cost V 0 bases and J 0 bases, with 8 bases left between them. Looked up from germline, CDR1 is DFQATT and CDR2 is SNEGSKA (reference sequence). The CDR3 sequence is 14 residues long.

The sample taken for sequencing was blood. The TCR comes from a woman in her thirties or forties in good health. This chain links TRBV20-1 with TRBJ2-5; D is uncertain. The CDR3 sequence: CSARDVGYQETQYF. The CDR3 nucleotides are TGCAGTGCTAGAGATGTTGGGTACCAAGAGACCCAGTACTTC.